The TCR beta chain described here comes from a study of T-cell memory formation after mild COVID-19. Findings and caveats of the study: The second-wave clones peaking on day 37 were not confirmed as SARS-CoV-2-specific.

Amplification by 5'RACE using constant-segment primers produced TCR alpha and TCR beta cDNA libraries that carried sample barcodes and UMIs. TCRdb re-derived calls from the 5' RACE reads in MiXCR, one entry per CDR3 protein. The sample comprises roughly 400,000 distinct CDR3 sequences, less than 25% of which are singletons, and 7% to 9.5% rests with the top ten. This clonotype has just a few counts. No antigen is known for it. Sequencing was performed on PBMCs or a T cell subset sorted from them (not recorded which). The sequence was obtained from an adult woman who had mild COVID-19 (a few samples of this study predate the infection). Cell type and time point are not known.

CDR3 DNA sequence: TGTGCCAGCAGTGAGAGAACTACCTATGGCTACACCTTC. Residues: CASSERTTYGYTF. The chain combines TRBV2 with TRBJ1-2; D unclear. This CDR3 comprises 13 residues. Germline assignment: CDR1 SNHLY and CDR2 FYNNEI. The germline V and J ends were trimmed by 3 bases and 4 bases, with 9 bases remaining between them.